This TCR beta chain was recorded in a study of chemoradiotherapy in HPV16-positive cancers (dated by TCRdb to 2022 to 2024). Looking at the study overall: Candidate HPV-specific T-cell clones and common TCR motifs were defined by functional T-cell assays performed on cells from a couple of HPV16-positive patients. Whether T-cell immunity against the HPV oncoproteins E6 and E7 changes during chemoradiotherapy and whether survival is affected by this immunity were examined in the study. The candidate HPV-specific TCRs and motifs were subsequently tracked in TCR repertoires obtained from roughly 90 patients with HPV-related cancers. Overall study outcomes, separate from this receptor: The survival association was reported for HPV16-positive patients, and the functional definition of HPV-specific T cells was derived from only a couple of HPV16-positive patients. Expansion of candidate HPV-specific clones and E7-related TCR motifs was observed in the tumor microenvironment during treatment, whereas no such expansion was observed for non-HPV-specific T cells. In HPV16-positive patients, expansion of HPV-responsive T cells during chemoradiotherapy was associated with improved recurrence-free survival.

Repertoires were sampled repeatedly over the course of chemoradiotherapy, so clonal expansion could be followed in the tumor microenvironment. The protocol used for the library was the immunoSEQ multiplex PCR assay. TCRdb took this table from immuneACCESS and kept in-frame rearrangements with V and J called. Such tables lack part of the clones; where checked against another copy, unresolved V genes explain under half of the gap, and the rest is unexplained. This sample has 3,000 or so clones in its table, and around 66% of those were observed once. The top ten clones comprise approximately 14% of the sample. There are 14 amino acids in the CDR3, from cysteine to phenylalanine inclusive. Of the read, only the CDR3 DNA is kept; its 42 bases are in frame from base 1. CDR1 and CDR2 are drawn from the germline V gene: SGHTA, FQGNSA. V lost 1 base and J lost 0 bases; the stretch between them is 4 bases long.

Notes on this clone: The antigen it binds to is not known. No base qualities exist here, and no much larger clone lies one base off it.

Sample collection occurred from a patient who underwent chemoradiotherapy. This receptor chain uses TRBV7-2 and TRBJ2-4; the D gene is unclear. This clonotype was obtained from a human donor with HPV-associated anogenital cancer. The CDR3 region reads CASSLDRAKNIQYF. The DNA reads TGTGCCAGCAGCTTAGACAGAGCCAAAAACATTCAGTACTTC.